This note documents a single TCR beta chain sequence. In terms of age and location, participants ranged from roughly 18 to 89 years and lived in about 25 US areas. Clinical history reported by participants formed the basis on which cohorts were assigned. This specimen belongs to a study of blood T cell repertoires in COVID-19. V was pared by 2 bases and J by 1 base, with 4 bases of the junction left unmatched. This CDR3 is 15 amino acids long. In germline, CDR1 is MNHEY, CDR2 SMNVEV (reference sequence). In the authors' methods: Amplification of reference gene primers provided the estimated nucleated cell counts. Sequenced by immunoSEQ multiplex PCR; TCRdb stores in-frame clones only, minus some. Clone size and V and J calls were adopted from that table, with D and trimming inferred from the DNA. The table has a few hundred thousand clones, roughly 88% seen once.

The material sequenced was PBMCs or T cells enriched from blood (not recorded which). This chain joins TRBV27 and TRBJ2-7; TRBD1 matches at 8 bases. This sequence was found in a young woman who had been exposed to COVID-19. CDR3 coding DNA: TGTGCCAGCAGTTTAGTTGGACAGGGATCCTACGAGCAGTACTTC. It codes for CASSLVGQGSYEQYF.